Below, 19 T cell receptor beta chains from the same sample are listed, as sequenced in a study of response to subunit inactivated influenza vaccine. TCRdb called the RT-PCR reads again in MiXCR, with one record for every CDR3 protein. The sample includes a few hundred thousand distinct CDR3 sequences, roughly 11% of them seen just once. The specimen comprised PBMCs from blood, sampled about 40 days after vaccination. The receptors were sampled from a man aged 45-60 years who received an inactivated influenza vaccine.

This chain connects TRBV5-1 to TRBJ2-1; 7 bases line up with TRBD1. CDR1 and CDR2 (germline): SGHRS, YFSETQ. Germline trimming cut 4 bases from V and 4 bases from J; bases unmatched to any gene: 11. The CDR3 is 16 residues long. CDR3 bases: TGCGCCAGCAGCCCGAGCACAGGGGCAAGTTACAATGAGCAGTTCTTC. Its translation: CASSPSTGASYNEQFF.

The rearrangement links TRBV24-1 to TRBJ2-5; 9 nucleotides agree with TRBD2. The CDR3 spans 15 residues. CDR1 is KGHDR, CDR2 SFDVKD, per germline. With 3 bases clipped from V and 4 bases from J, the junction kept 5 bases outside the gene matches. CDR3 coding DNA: TGTGCCACCAGTGATGTGGGTAGCGGGAGAGAGACCCAGTACTTC. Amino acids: CATSDVGSGRETQYF.

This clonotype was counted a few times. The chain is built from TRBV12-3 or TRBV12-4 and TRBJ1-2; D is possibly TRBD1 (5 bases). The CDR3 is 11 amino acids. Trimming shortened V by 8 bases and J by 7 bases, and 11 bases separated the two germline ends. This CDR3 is CASRGETGYTF. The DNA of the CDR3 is TGTGCCAGCCGGGGGGAGACTGGCTACACCTTC.

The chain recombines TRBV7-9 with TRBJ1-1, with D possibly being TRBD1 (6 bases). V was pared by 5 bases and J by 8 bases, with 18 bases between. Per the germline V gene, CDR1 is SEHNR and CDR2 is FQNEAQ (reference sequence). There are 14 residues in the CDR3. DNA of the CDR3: TGTGCCAGCAGCACAACCTTTTCGGGGGCGGAAGCTTTCTTT. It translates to CASSTTFSGAEAFF.

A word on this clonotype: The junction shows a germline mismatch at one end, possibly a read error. Written as DNA, the CDR3 is TGCGCCAGCAGCAAAGAAGTGGCGTTTAGCACAGATACGCAGTATTTT. It translates to CASSKEVAFSTDTQYF. This chain uses TRBV4-1 with TRBJ2-3; D not resolved. CDR1 MGHRA and CDR2 YSYEKL come from the germline V gene. The CDR3 runs 16 residues.

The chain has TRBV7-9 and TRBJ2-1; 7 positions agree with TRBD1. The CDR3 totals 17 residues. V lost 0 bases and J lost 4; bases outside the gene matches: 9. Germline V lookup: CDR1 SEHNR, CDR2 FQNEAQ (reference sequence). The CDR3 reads CASSLAVGTDLYNEQFF. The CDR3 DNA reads TGTGCCAGCAGCTTAGCGGTGGGGACAGACCTATACAATGAGCAGTTCTTC.

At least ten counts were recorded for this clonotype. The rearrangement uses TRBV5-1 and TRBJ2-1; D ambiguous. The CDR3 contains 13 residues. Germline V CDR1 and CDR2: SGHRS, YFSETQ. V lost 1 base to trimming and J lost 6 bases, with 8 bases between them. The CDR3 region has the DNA TGCGCCAGCAGCTTGCCCGGGTCCAATGAGCAGTTCTTC. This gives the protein CASSLPGSNEQFF.

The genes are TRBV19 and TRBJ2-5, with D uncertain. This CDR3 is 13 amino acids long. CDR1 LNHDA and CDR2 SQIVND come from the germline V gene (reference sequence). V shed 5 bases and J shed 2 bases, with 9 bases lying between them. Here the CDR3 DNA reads TGTGCCAGTAGTTATTCCCTTCAAGAGACCCAGTACTTC. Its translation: CASSYSLQETQYF.

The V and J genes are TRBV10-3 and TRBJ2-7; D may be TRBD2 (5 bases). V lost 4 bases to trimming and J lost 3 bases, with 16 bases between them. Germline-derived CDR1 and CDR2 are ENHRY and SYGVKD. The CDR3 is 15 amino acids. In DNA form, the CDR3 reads TGTGCCATCAGTGGGGTCGGTGGGAGCCACTACGAGCAGTACTTC. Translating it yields CAISGVGGSHYEQYF.

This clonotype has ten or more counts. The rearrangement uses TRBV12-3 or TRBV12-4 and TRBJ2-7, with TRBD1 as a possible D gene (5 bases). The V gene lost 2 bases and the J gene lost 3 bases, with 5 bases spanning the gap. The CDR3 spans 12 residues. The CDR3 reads CASSLRGYEQYF. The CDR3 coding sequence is TGTGCCAGCAGTTTAAGGGGCTACGAGCAGTACTTC.

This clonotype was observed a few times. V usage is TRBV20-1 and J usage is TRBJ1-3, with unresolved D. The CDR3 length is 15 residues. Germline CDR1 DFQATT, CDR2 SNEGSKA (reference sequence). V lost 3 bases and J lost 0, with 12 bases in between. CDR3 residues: CSASPDGSSGNTIYF. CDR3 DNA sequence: TGCAGTGCTAGCCCCGACGGGAGCTCTGGAAACACCATATATTTT.

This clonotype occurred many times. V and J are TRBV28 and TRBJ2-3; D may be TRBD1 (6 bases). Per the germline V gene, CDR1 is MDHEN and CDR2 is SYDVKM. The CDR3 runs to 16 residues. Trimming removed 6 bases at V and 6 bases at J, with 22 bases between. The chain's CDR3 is CASSPVDSGLLDTQYF. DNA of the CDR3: TGTGCCAGCAGCCCCGTGGACAGCGGACTGTTGGATACGCAGTATTTT.

DNA of the CDR3: TGTGCCAGCAGCTTAGCGGTAGGGACGGTGTCCTACGAGCAGTACTTC. Translating gives CASSLAVGTVSYEQYF. The rearrangement links TRBV7-9 to TRBJ2-7; D could derive from TRBD1 or TRBD2 (5 bases each). Trimming pared 0 bases from V and 1 base from J, leaving 13 bases between. The CDR3 has 16 amino acids. Per the germline V gene, CDR1 is SEHNR and CDR2 is FQNEAQ (reference sequence).

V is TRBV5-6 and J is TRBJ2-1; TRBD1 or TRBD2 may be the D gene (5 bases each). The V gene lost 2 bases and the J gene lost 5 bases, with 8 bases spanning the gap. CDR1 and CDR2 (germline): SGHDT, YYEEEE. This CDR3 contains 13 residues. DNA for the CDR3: TGTGCCAGCAGCTTCGGGACGGACAATGAGCAGTTCTTC. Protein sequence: CASSFGTDNEQFF.

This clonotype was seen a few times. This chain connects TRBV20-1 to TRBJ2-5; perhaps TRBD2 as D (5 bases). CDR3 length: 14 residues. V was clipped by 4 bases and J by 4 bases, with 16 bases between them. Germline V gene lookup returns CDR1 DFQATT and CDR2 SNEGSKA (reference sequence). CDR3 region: CSAIPSGRRETQYF. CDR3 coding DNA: TGCAGTGCTATTCCCTCGGGGAGAAGAGAGACCCAGTACTTC.

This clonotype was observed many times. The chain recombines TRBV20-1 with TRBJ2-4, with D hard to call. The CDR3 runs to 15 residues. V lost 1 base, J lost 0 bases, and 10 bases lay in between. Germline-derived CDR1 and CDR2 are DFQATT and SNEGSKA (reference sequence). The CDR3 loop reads CSARVVSLAKNIQYF. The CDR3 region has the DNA TGCAGTGCTAGAGTAGTATCCCTAGCCAAAAACATTCAGTACTTC.

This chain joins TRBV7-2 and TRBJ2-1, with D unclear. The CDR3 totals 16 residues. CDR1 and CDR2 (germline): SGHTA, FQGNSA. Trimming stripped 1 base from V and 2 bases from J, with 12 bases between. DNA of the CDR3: TGTGCCAGCAGCTTAGTTGGCGGCTCAGCCTACAATGAGCAGTTCTTC. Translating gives CASSLVGGSAYNEQFF.

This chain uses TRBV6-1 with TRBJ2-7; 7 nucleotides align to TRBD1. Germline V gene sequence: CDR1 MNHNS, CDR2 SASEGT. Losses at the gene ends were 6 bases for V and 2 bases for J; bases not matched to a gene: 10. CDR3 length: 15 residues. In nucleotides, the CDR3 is TGTGCCAGCAGAGAGACAGGGTTCCGTACCTACGAGCAGTACTTC. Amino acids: CASRETGFRTYEQYF.

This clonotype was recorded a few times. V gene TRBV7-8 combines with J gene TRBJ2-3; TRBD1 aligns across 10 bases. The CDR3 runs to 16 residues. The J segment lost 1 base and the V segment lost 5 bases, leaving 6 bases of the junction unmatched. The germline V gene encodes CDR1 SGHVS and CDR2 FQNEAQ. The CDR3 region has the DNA TGTGCCAGCAGCATATTGACAGGGGGCGGCACAGATACGCAGTATTTT. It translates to CASSILTGGGTDTQYF.